Listed below are T cell receptor beta chains from one sample, sequenced in a study of T cells after yellow fever vaccination. TCRdb recomputed calls from the 5' RACE reads with MiXCR, one row per CDR3 protein. The sample lists about 260,000 distinct CDR3 sequences; roughly 3.5% were seen once. The source material was PBMCs, sampled 15 days after the yellow fever booster vaccination. The receptors stem from a man between 18 and 29 years old who received the YFV17D yellow fever vaccine. Each CDR3 is given with its conserved first and last residue. D genes are given only for firm matches.

d_gene: .; v_gene: TRBV4-1; j_gene: TRBJ1-5; CDR3aa: CASSQGNPTAPQHF
d_gene: TRBD1; v_gene: TRBV12-3/TRBV12-4; j_gene: TRBJ1-5; CDR3aa: CASSSGGIQPQHF
d_gene: .; v_gene: TRBV7-8; j_gene: TRBJ2-2; CDR3aa: CASSRLANTGELFF
d_gene: .; v_gene: TRBV14; j_gene: TRBJ2-6; CDR3aa: CASSPGRASGANVLTF
d_gene: TRBD1; v_gene: TRBV7-9; j_gene: TRBJ1-3; CDR3aa: CASRAGQGRNTIYF
d_gene: TRBD2; v_gene: TRBV7-9; j_gene: TRBJ2-2; CDR3aa: CASSSLAGAVNTGELFF
d_gene: TRBD1; v_gene: TRBV27; j_gene: TRBJ1-1; CDR3aa: CASSRQGRDLAFF
d_gene: TRBD2; v_gene: TRBV4-1; j_gene: TRBJ2-2; CDR3aa: CASSQDFAGGWELFF
d_gene: .; v_gene: TRBV6-5; j_gene: TRBJ1-1; CDR3aa: CASRRDGNSNTEAFF
d_gene: .; v_gene: TRBV25-1; j_gene: TRBJ2-1; CDR3aa: CASSRGWNEQFF
d_gene: .; v_gene: TRBV7-9; j_gene: TRBJ1-1; CDR3aa: CASSPGTPGTEAFF
d_gene: .; v_gene: TRBV20-1; j_gene: TRBJ2-1; CDR3aa: CSATRLHNEQFF
d_gene: .; v_gene: TRBV7-9; j_gene: TRBJ2-7; CDR3aa: CASSESGLGEQYF
d_gene: .; v_gene: TRBV5-5; j_gene: TRBJ2-7; CDR3aa: CASSLEAVYEQYF
d_gene: .; v_gene: TRBV12-3/TRBV12-4; j_gene: TRBJ1-5; CDR3aa: CASSLTAGNQPQHF
d_gene: .; v_gene: TRBV9; j_gene: TRBJ2-1; CDR3aa: CASSVWDDGNNEQFF
d_gene: TRBD2; v_gene: TRBV5-1; j_gene: TRBJ2-3; CDR3aa: CASSLEPFGGTDTQYF
d_gene: .; v_gene: TRBV6-1; j_gene: TRBJ1-2; CDR3aa: CATPVTYYGYTF
d_gene: TRBD1; v_gene: TRBV6-6; j_gene: TRBJ1-1; CDR3aa: CASRQGVGWTEAFF
d_gene: TRBD2; v_gene: TRBV12-3/TRBV12-4; j_gene: TRBJ2-1; CDR3aa: CASSLSGGAREQFF
d_gene: .; v_gene: TRBV5-1; j_gene: TRBJ2-7; CDR3aa: CASSFNRQTPYEQYF
d_gene: .; v_gene: TRBV5-1; j_gene: TRBJ2-2; CDR3aa: CASSFVQVGTGELFF
d_gene: .; v_gene: TRBV25-1; j_gene: TRBJ2-7; CDR3aa: CASSAQEQYF
d_gene: TRBD2; v_gene: TRBV6-1; j_gene: TRBJ2-3; CDR3aa: CASNEVVAGPLDTQYF
d_gene: TRBD1; v_gene: TRBV25-1; j_gene: TRBJ1-1; CDR3aa: CASSEYAGGRTEAFF
d_gene: .; v_gene: TRBV20-1; j_gene: TRBJ1-1; CDR3aa: CSAPSPSPNLNTEAFF
d_gene: .; v_gene: TRBV12-3/TRBV12-4; j_gene: TRBJ1-4; CDR3aa: CASSGGTAGEKLFF
d_gene: TRBD2; v_gene: TRBV18; j_gene: TRBJ2-1; CDR3aa: CASSLFARTSGTYNEQFF
d_gene: .; v_gene: TRBV4-3; j_gene: TRBJ2-2; CDR3aa: CASSQERNSQNTGELFF
d_gene: .; v_gene: TRBV4-3; j_gene: TRBJ2-6; CDR3aa: CASSQDPGPGANVLTF
d_gene: .; v_gene: TRBV7-2; j_gene: TRBJ2-3; CDR3aa: CASSLAASEATQYF
d_gene: .; v_gene: TRBV27; j_gene: TRBJ1-5; CDR3aa: CASSPRQLYQPQHF
d_gene: .; v_gene: TRBV28; j_gene: TRBJ2-1; CDR3aa: CASSLGGASGNEQFF
d_gene: .; v_gene: TRBV7-9; j_gene: TRBJ2-3; CDR3aa: CASSPLMTSTDTQYF
d_gene: .; v_gene: TRBV12-3/TRBV12-4; j_gene: TRBJ2-4; CDR3aa: CASSPLQGQLAKNIQYF
d_gene: .; v_gene: TRBV5-1; j_gene: TRBJ2-1; CDR3aa: CASSLVGESSYNEQFF
d_gene: TRBD1; v_gene: TRBV6-2/TRBV6-3; j_gene: TRBJ1-1; CDR3aa: CASSYQGANTEAFF
d_gene: TRBD2; v_gene: TRBV10-3; j_gene: TRBJ2-3; CDR3aa: CAISGSGGARDTQYF
d_gene: .; v_gene: TRBV30; j_gene: TRBJ2-4; CDR3aa: CAWSHGGLAKNIQYF
d_gene: .; v_gene: TRBV5-1; j_gene: TRBJ1-4; CDR3aa: CASSSQRGQIDHEKLFF
d_gene: TRBD2; v_gene: TRBV7-2; j_gene: TRBJ2-3; CDR3aa: CASSLSGGPTDTQYF